The 32 T cell receptor beta chains presented below share a single source sample, sequenced in a study of siplizumab effects on memory and regulatory T cells. For these receptors, no antigen is known. Profiling relied on immunoSEQ multiplex PCR, and the TCRdb table lists in-frame clones only, not all of them. The sample holds around 20,000 clones, under 50% seen once. Coculturing of the mixed lymphocyte reaction cells was performed at 37°C for around six days. The sequenced sample was CFSE-low (dividing) CD4+ T cells sorted from an allogeneic mixed lymphocyte reaction. The receptors originated from a human donor in good health; the cells came from an allogeneic mixed lymphocyte reaction.

The chain links TRBV7-8 to TRBJ2-3, with a weak D call TRBD1 (7 bases). CDR1 is SGHVS, CDR2 FQNEAQ, per germline. This CDR3 has 15 amino acids. Trimming left V 5 bases short and J 6 bases short, with 18 bases between. For the CDR3, the DNA is TGTGCCAGCAGCAGGGCAGGGGGGAGGTGGGATACGCAGTATTTT. Protein sequence: CASSRAGGRWDTQYF.

The CDR3: CASSFQGNGYTF. The DNA for the CDR3 is TGTGCCAGCAGCTTTCAGGGCAATGGCTACACCTTC. V and J are TRBV7-6 and TRBJ1-2; D perhaps matches TRBD1 (5 bases). CDR3 length: 12 residues. Looked up from germline, CDR1 is SGHVS and CDR2 is FNYEAQ. Trimming left V 3 bases short and J 6 bases short, with 8 bases between.

This clone came up a few times. This chain joins TRBV6-5 and TRBJ2-3; TRBD2 might be the D (6 bases). Trimming took 5 bases from V and 6 from J, leaving 18 bases between them. Germline V lookup: CDR1 MNHEY, CDR2 SVGAGI. This CDR3 has 15 amino acids. The CDR3 is CASSQNGLTHDTQYF. CDR3 in DNA: TGTGCCAGCAGTCAGAACGGACTAACACACGATACGCAGTATTTT.

The V and J genes are TRBV6-5 and TRBJ2-7; 11 nucleotides align to TRBD2. Trimming at V came to 4 bases and at J to 7 bases, leaving 6 bases not matched to a gene. Germline V gene lookup returns CDR1 MNHEY and CDR2 SVGAGI. The CDR3 runs 14 residues. The CDR3 spells CASSSLAGVSEQYF. The CDR3 DNA reads TGTGCCAGCAGTTCACTAGCGGGGGTGTCTGAGCAGTACTTC.

The chain recombines TRBV4-2 with TRBJ1-2, with unresolved D. Looked up from germline, CDR1 is LGHNA and CDR2 is YNFKEQ. V lost 4 bases and J lost 7, with 16 bases in between. This CDR3 has 14 residues. In DNA form, the CDR3 reads TGTGCCAGCAGCCCCTCGACCCTAGGAGGTGGCTACACCTTC. Protein sequence: CASSPSTLGGGYTF.

The chain uses TRBV19 and TRBJ1-1; D not certain. The V gene lost 3 bases and the J gene lost 3 bases, with 11 bases spanning the gap. This CDR3 is 14 amino acids long. Germline loops: CDR1 LNHDA, CDR2 SQIVND (reference sequence). Written as DNA, the CDR3 is TGTGCCAGTAGTATTCCAGCATTCTACACTGAAGCTTTCTTT. It is translated as CASSIPAFYTEAFF.

The gene calls are TRBV7-2 and TRBJ2-7, with TRBD2 matching over 10 bases. Germline values: CDR1 SGHTA, CDR2 FQGNSA. Trimming removed 2 bases from V and 7 bases from J; junction bases left unmatched: 14. The CDR3 consists of 17 residues. CDR3 sequence reads: CASSLLGAGLAAGEQYF. The CDR3 bases are TGTGCCAGCAGCTTATTGGGGGCCGGACTAGCGGCGGGGGAGCAGTACTTC.

This clone turned up a few times. This chain connects TRBV5-6 to TRBJ1-5; 9 bases fit TRBD1. With V trimmed by 4 bases and J by 3 bases, 5 bases remained unmatched. This CDR3 is 15 amino acids long. The V gene's germline CDR1 is SGHDT and CDR2 YYEEEE. In DNA, the CDR3 is TGTGCCAGCAGCCCAGGGACAGGGAACAATCAGCCCCAGCATTTT. It specifies CASSPGTGNNQPQHF.

This clone turned up a few times. V usage is TRBV28 and J usage is TRBJ2-5; D gene uncertain. V was trimmed by 6 bases and J by 0 bases, leaving 5 bases between them. The CDR3 runs to 12 residues. Germline V gene data show CDR1 as MDHEN and CDR2 as SYDVKM. CDR3 nucleotides: TGTGCCAGCAGCAGCAACCAAGAGACCCAGTACTTC. It yields the protein CASSSNQETQYF.

This clone came up a few times. This chain links TRBV7-2 with TRBJ2-5; TRBD1 matches at 10 bases. This CDR3 has 14 residues. With V trimmed by 5 bases and J by 5 bases, 5 bases remained unmatched. Per the germline V gene, CDR1 is SGHTA and CDR2 is FQGNSA. The DNA of the CDR3 is TGTGCCAGCAGCCGGGACAGGGGAATGGAGACCCAGTACTTC. It encodes CASSRDRGMETQYF.

The V and J genes are TRBV10-3 and TRBJ1-2; 10 nucleotides line up with TRBD1. Germline CDR1 and CDR2: ENHRY and SYGVKD. Germline trimming cut 4 bases from V and 1 base from J; bases unmatched to any gene: 3. The CDR3 is 15 residues long. The CDR3 DNA reads as TGTGCCATCAGTGTCGGGACAGGGGATAACTATGGCTACACCTTC. Encoded protein: CAISVGTGDNYGYTF.

This clone was observed a few times. The gene calls are TRBV9 and TRBJ2-5, with TRBD2 matching 13 bases. The CDR3 extends over 16 amino acids. Germline trimming cut 0 bases from V and 6 bases from J; bases unmatched to any gene: 5. Germline V gene sequence: CDR1 SGDLS, CDR2 YYNGEE. The CDR3 sequence is CASSVVGGLAGKTQYF. The DNA of the CDR3 is TGTGCCAGCAGCGTAGTAGGGGGACTAGCGGGAAAGACCCAGTACTTC.

J is TRBJ2-3 and V is TRBV27; D is unresolved. CDR3 size: 14 residues. CDR1 and CDR2 from the germline V gene are MNHEY and SMNVEV (reference sequence). The ends were cut back, 7 bases at V and 3 bases at J, with 14 bases in the middle. The DNA of the CDR3 is TGTGCCAGCAATGGCAACATGGGGACAGATACGCAGTATTTT. This sequence encodes CASNGNMGTDTQYF.

The chain combines TRBV9 with TRBJ2-1; TRBD2 aligns across 10 bases. V shed 4 bases, J shed 1 base, and the junction held 11 bases outside the gene matches. Germline V lookup: CDR1 SGDLS, CDR2 YYNGEE. The CDR3 is 18 amino acids. The CDR3 nucleotides read TGTGCCAGCAGCCCCCGCCTAGCTAGCGGGGGATCCTACAATGAGCAGTTCTTC. Encoded protein: CASSPRLASGGSYNEQFF.

V is TRBV15 and J is TRBJ2-1, with no clear D. Trimming shortened V by 3 bases and J by 6 bases, and 18 bases separated the two germline ends. CDR3 length: 16 amino acids. The germline gives CDR1 LNHNV, CDR2 YYDKDF (reference sequence). The CDR3 coding sequence is TGTGCCACCAGCAGGCGCGAGACGATCGGAGCCAATGAGCAGTTCTTC. Encoded protein: CATSRRETIGANEQFF.

This clone was observed once. The rearrangement joins TRBV7-9 to TRBJ1-6; D remains unclear. The germline V gene has CDR1 SEHNR and CDR2 FQNEAQ (reference sequence). With 5 bases removed from V and 0 bases from J, the gap between germline ends came to 8 bases. The CDR3 loop spans 15 amino acids. CDR3 nucleotide sequence: TGTGCCAGCAGCCTGACAAGCTCCTATAATTCACCCCTCCACTTT. Protein sequence: CASSLTSSYNSPLHF.

V gene TRBV7-2 combines with J gene TRBJ2-7; no clear D gene. The CDR3 is made up of 14 amino acids. V lost 2 bases, J lost 2 bases, and 10 bases lay in between. CDR1 and CDR2 from the germline V gene are SGHTA and FQGNSA. The CDR3 coding sequence is TGTGCCAGCAGCTTATTAGGAATCCCCTACGAGCAGTACTTC. It codes for CASSLLGIPYEQYF. Full variable domain (outside the CDR3, taken from reference TRBV7-2 and TRBJ2-7): GAGVSQSPSNKVTEKGKDVELRCDPISGHTALYWYRQSLGQGLEFLIYFQGNSAPDKSGLPSDRFSAERTGGSVSTLTIQRTQQEDSAVYLCASSLLGIPYEQYFGPGTRLTVT.

This clone was observed a handful of times. The V call is TRBV6-1, the J call TRBJ1-2; D gene unclear. V gave up 3 bases and J gave up 6 bases, with 8 bases separating them. Germline CDR1 is MNHNS and CDR2 is SASEGT. This CDR3 is built from 12 residues. CDR3 loop: CASSDRLHGYTF. In nucleotides, the CDR3 is TGTGCCAGCAGTGACAGGCTGCATGGCTACACCTTC.

In its sample, this clone ranks as medium-sized. This chain connects TRBV28 to TRBJ1-5; D is perhaps TRBD1 (5 bases). Looked up from germline, CDR1 is MDHEN and CDR2 is SYDVKM. The CDR3 is made up of 13 amino acids. V gave up 9 bases and J gave up 6 bases, with 15 bases separating them. DNA for the CDR3: TGTGCCAGTTTCTCCGGGGGGAGTCAGCCCCAGCATTTT. Translation gives CASFSGGSQPQHF.

Judged by abundance, this clone is medium-sized. The V gene is TRBV28, the J gene TRBJ1-3, with 9 bases matching TRBD1. Germline-derived CDR1 and CDR2 are MDHEN and SYDVKM. The CDR3 is 15 amino acids. The J segment lost 4 bases and the V segment lost 5 bases, leaving 6 bases of the junction unmatched. The CDR3 DNA follows: TGTGCCAGCAGTGAACAGGGGGCGGGCGGAAACACCATATATTTT. Protein product: CASSEQGAGGNTIYF.

The rearrangement uses TRBV7-9 and TRBJ2-1; the match to TRBD1 covers 8 bases. J was trimmed by 4 bases and V by 5 bases; bases with no gene match: 1. The CDR3 sequence is 13 residues long. Germline V lookup: CDR1 SEHNR, CDR2 FQNEAQ (reference sequence). The CDR3 nucleotides read TGTGCCAGCAGCCGGGACAGGTACAATGAGCAGTTCTTC. It is translated as CASSRDRYNEQFF.

The chain is built from TRBV19 and TRBJ1-1; D remains unclear. Between the trimmed V and J ends, which lost 3 bases and 0 bases, there was a span of 5 bases. Germline V gene lookup returns CDR1 LNHDA and CDR2 SQIVND (reference sequence). CDR3 length equals 13 residues. The CDR3 bases are TGTGCCAGTAGTATGGAGTTGAACACTGAAGCTTTCTTT. The encoded protein is CASSMELNTEAFF.

This sequence joins TRBV2 and TRBJ1-4; D might be TRBD1 (5 bases). CDR1 and CDR2 from the germline V gene are SNHLY and FYNNEI. The germline V and J ends were trimmed by 5 bases and 5 bases, with 12 bases remaining between them. The CDR3 sequence is 14 residues long. CDR3 DNA sequence: TGTGCCAGCAGTCCGACAGCCCAGAATGAAAAACTGTTTTTT. Translation gives CASSPTAQNEKLFF.

In its sample, this clone was seen once. The chain's CDR3 is CASSMDRGREKLFF. The CDR3 nucleotides read TGTGCCAGCAGCATGGACAGGGGAAGGGAAAAACTGTTTTTT. The V gene is TRBV7-3, the J gene TRBJ1-4, with 9 bases matching TRBD1. Per germline, CDR1 SGHTA and CDR2 FQGTGA. J lost 8 bases, V lost 5 bases, and 6 bases had no gene match. There are 14 residues in the CDR3.

The CDR3 sequence is CASSLVLAGYGDTQYF. The CDR3 nucleotides are TGTGCCAGCAGCTTGGTTTTGGCGGGCTACGGGGATACGCAGTATTTT. The V and J genes are TRBV5-4 and TRBJ2-3; D perhaps matches TRBD2 (5 bases). Germline-derived CDR1 and CDR2 are SGHNT and YYREEE (reference sequence). The CDR3 loop spans 16 amino acids. Trimming cost V 0 bases and J 6 bases, with 17 bases left between them.

The chain links TRBV15 to TRBJ2-3; the D is unclear. V was shortened by 1 base and J by 4 bases, with 6 bases between the two germline ends. The CDR3 is 13 amino acids. Germline-derived CDR1 and CDR2 are LNHNV and YYDKDF (reference sequence). The CDR3 nucleotides read TGTGCCACCAGCAGAGGAAGGGCAGATACGCAGTATTTT. This translates into CATSRGRADTQYF.

V is TRBV11-2 and J is TRBJ2-6; the D is unclear. The CDR3 spans 13 residues. CDR1 is SGHAT, CDR2 FQNNGV, per germline. The germline V and J ends were trimmed by 5 bases and 4 bases, with 6 bases remaining between them. This CDR3 reads CASSVTGANVLTF. The CDR3 nucleotides are TGTGCCAGCAGCGTAACGGGGGCCAACGTCCTGACTTTC.

The chain carries TRBV18 and TRBJ1-1; D is ambiguous. V was pared by 3 bases and J by 4 bases, with 15 bases between. Germline V CDR1 and CDR2: KGHSH, LQKENI. The CDR3 covers 15 residues. The CDR3 bases are TGTGCCAGCTCACCCCTGGGGATGGGGTTCACTGAAGCTTTCTTT. Its translation is CASSPLGMGFTEAFF.

This clone was counted a single time. V gene TRBV6-5 combines with J gene TRBJ1-1; D possibly corresponds to TRBD1 (5 bases). From germline, CDR1 is MNHEY and CDR2 SVGAGI. This CDR3 has 14 amino acids. Trimming stripped 0 bases from V and 3 bases from J, with 8 bases between. The CDR3 here is CASSYSRGHTEAFF. As DNA, the CDR3 is TGTGCCAGCAGTTACTCGCGGGGACACACTGAAGCTTTCTTT.

This clone was counted only a few times. V usage is TRBV7-7 and J usage is TRBJ2-7; 7 positions match TRBD2. V lost 5 bases to trimming and J lost 5 bases; unmatched junction nucleotides: 3. The CDR3 covers 12 residues. The germline V gene has CDR1 SSHAT and CDR2 FNYEAQ (reference sequence). DNA of the CDR3: TGTGCCAGCAGCGCGGCGGGGGACGAGCAGTACTTC. This codes for CASSAAGDEQYF.

The chain employs TRBV6-4 and TRBJ1-1; 10 bases are a match to TRBD1. Trimming took 9 bases from V and 8 from J; bases not matched to a gene: 3. Germline CDR1 and CDR2: MRHNA and SNTAGT. The CDR3 runs 11 residues. The CDR3 region has the DNA TGTGCCAGAGACAGGGGGCTAGAAGCTTTCTTT. This sequence encodes CARDRGLEAFF.

The V and J genes are TRBV4-2 and TRBJ2-6; D gene unclear. CDR1 is LGHNA and CDR2 is YNFKEQ in the germline V gene. The CDR3 loop spans 17 amino acids. Trimming stripped 0 bases from V and 2 bases from J, with 11 bases between. In DNA form, the CDR3 reads TGTGCCAGCAGCCAAGATTTGTGGTCAACTGGGGCCAACGTCCTGACTTTC. This sequence encodes CASSQDLWSTGANVLTF.